This entry lists 4 T cell receptor beta chains sequenced from one sample in a study of T-cell memory formation after mild COVID-19. From the 5' RACE reads, TCRdb called clonotypes with MiXCR, one entry per CDR3 protein. The sample has hundreds of thousands of distinct CDR3 sequences, approximately 19% seen once. The sample consisted of PBMCs or a T cell subset sorted from them (not recorded which). Receptors originate from an adult woman who had mild COVID-19 (a few samples of this study predate the infection). Cell type and time point are not known.

This clonotype appeared a few times. The V gene is TRBV6-2 or TRBV6-3, the J gene TRBJ2-7; 9 bases fit TRBD2. Germline V lookup: CDR1 MNHEY, CDR2 SVGEGT. The CDR3 has 14 residues. V lost 10 bases, J lost 2 bases, and 9 bases stayed unmatched. The CDR3 DNA follows: TGTGCCACCCTTAGCGGGGGATGGACCTACGAGCAGTACTTC. This sequence encodes CATLSGGWTYEQYF.

This clonotype was found a few times. The chain recombines TRBV7-8 with TRBJ2-7; 10 bases are a match to TRBD1. The V gene end was trimmed by 0 bases and the J gene end by 3 bases; junction bases not matched to a gene: 2. CDR3 size: 15 residues. In germline, CDR1 is SGHVS, CDR2 FQNEAQ. CDR3 amino acids: CASSLADRGIYEQYF. CDR3 DNA: TGTGCCAGCAGCTTAGCGGACAGGGGGATCTACGAGCAGTACTTC.

This clonotype was seen a few times. The V call is TRBV10-3, the J call TRBJ2-3; D unresolved. The CDR3 contains 13 residues. CDR1 is ENHRY, CDR2 SYGVKD, per germline. Trimming took 11 bases from V and 0 from J, leaving 12 bases between them. This CDR3 reads CASEATSTDTQYF. In DNA, the CDR3 is TGTGCCTCCGAGGCCACTAGCACAGATACGCAGTATTTT.

The V and J genes are TRBV4-2 and TRBJ2-7, with TRBD1 identical over 7 bases. This CDR3 spans 16 amino acids. CDR1 is LGHNA and CDR2 is YNFKEQ in the germline V gene. J was trimmed by 3 bases and V by 0 bases; bases with no gene match: 8. The CDR3 loop is CASSQDPTGPLYEQYF. The CDR3 bases are TGTGCCAGCAGCCAAGACCCGACAGGGCCGCTCTACGAGCAGTACTTC.